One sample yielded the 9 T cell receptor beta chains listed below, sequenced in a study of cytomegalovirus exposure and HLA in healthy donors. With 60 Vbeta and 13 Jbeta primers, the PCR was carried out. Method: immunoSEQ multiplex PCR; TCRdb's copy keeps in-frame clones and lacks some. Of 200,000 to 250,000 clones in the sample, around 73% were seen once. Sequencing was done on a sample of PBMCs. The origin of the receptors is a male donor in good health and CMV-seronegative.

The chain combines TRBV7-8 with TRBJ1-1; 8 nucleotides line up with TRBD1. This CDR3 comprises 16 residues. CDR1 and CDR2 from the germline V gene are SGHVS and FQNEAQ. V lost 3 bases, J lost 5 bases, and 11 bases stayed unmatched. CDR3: CASSLLPTGGRTEAFF. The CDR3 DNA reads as TGTGCCAGCAGCTTGTTACCCACAGGGGGGAGGACTGAAGCTTTCTTT.

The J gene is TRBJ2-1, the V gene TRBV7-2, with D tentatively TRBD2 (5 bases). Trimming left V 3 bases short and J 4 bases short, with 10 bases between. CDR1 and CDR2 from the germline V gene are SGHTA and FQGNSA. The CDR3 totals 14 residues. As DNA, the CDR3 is TGTGCCAGCAGCTTGCGCGGGCTTTACAATGAGCAGTTCTTC. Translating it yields CASSLRGLYNEQFF.

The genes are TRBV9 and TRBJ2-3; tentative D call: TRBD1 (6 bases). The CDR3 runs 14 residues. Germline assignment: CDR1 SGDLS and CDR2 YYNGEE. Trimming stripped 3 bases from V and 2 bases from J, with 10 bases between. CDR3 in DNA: TGTGCCAGCAGCGCAGGACAGCACACAGATACGCAGTATTTT. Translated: CASSAGQHTDTQYF.

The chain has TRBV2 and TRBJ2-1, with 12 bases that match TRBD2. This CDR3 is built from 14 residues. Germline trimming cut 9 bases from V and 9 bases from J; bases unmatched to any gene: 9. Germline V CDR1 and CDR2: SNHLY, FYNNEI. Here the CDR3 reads CARGLAGGPGEQFF. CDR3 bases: TGTGCCAGGGGCCTAGCGGGAGGGCCGGGTGAGCAGTTCTTC.

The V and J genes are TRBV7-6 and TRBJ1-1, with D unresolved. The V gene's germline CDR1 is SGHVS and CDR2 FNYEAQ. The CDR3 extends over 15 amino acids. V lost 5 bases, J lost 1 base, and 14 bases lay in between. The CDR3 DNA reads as TGTGCCAGCAGCCCGACGCGGCACTCGAACACTGAAGCTTTCTTT. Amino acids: CASSPTRHSNTEAFF.

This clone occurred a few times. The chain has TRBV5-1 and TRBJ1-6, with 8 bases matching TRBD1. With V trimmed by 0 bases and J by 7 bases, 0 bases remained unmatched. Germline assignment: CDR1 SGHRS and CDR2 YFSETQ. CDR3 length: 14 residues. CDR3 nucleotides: TGCGCCAGCAGCTTGGACAGGGGGAATTCACCCCTCCACTTT. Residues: CASSLDRGNSPLHF. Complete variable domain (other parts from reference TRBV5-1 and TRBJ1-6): KAGVTQTPRYLIKTRGQQVTLSCSPISGHRSVSWYQQTPGQGLQFLFEYFSETQRNKGNFPGRFSGRQFSNSRSEMNVSTLELGDSALYLCASSLDRGNSPLHFGNGTRLTVT.

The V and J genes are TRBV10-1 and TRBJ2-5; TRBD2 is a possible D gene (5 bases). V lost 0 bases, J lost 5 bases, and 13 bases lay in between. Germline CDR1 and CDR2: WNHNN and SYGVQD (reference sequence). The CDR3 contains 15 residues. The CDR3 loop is CASSESGSGWETQYF. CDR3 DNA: TGCGCCAGCAGTGAGTCGGGTTCGGGATGGGAGACCCAGTACTTC.

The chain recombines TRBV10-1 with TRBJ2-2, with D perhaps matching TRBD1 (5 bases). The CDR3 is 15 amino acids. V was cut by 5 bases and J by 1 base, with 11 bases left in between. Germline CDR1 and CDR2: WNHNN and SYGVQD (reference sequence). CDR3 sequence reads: CASSSQELNTGELFF. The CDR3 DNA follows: TGCGCCAGCAGTTCACAGGAGCTGAACACCGGGGAGCTGTTTTTT.

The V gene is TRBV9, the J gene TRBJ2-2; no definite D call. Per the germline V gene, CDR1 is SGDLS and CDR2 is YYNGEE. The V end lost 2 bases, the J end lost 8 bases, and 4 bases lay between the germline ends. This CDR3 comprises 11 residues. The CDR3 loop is CASSVRGELFF. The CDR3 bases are TGTGCCAGCAGCGTGCGGGGGGAGCTGTTTTTT.